The present T cell receptor beta chain was sequenced within a study of blood T cells in healthy people across ages (dated by TCRdb to the mid-2010s). Context from the whole study: Template switching captured roughly one uniquely barcoded TCR beta cDNA molecule per two T cells in model experiments. To track age-related changes in TCR beta repertoire diversity, the study relied on deep sequencing normalized with unique cDNA molecular identifiers. Four age groups were formed from the donors: young (average roughly 15 years), middle-aged (around 39), aged (62) and long-lived (more than 75). To avoid experimental bias, donors of different ages were spread randomly across the sequencing lanes. The study analyzed two additional independent replicas of 1 million unique cDNA reads from the same blood draw for two donors, one aged 18 to 30 and one aged 80 or older. On the study overall, not on this receptor specifically: There was a strong correlation between observed TCR beta diversity and the percentage of naive T cells measured by flow cytometry. Conclusive comparison of naive and antigen-experienced compartments was prevented by the profiling of bulk unsorted PBMCs. Estimates of total diversity from one million sequenced T cells were regarded as lower bounds and underestimates. The CMV infection status of donors was not known, potentially confounding age-related changes in expanded clonotypes. Observed TCR beta diversity per million T cells fell roughly linearly with age, and a significant reduction was already apparent by age roughly 40. Compared with the aged group, the long-lived group had more naive CD4+ T cells, fewer expanded clones and increased TCR diversity, suggesting age selection.

This clonotype was detected many times. The antigen this receptor binds is unknown. An end of the junction differs from the germline gene, which may be a read error. Donors were 40 or so systemically healthy Caucasian individuals from Russia aged roughly 6 to 90 years. Approximately 10 milliliters of peripheral blood were collected from each donor into EDTA-treated Vacutainer tubes. PBMCs were isolated by Ficoll-Paque density-gradient centrifugation, with at least 7 million obtained per sample. Total RNA, at least 6 micrograms per sample, was extracted from PBMCs with Trizol reagent. For every donor, an aliquot of PBMCs went through flow cytometry to measure the percentages of naive CD45RAhigh/CD27high T cells. CDR1 and CDR2 were assigned from the germline V gene as SGHRS and YFSETQ. The CDR3 numbers 14 residues from cysteine through phenylalanine. CDR3 DNA is the only sequence kept; it has 42 bases, read in frame from the first base.

Library preparation employed 5' RACE. Sequencing was performed on an Illumina HiSeq 2500. A second PCR of about 6 to 11 cycles was performed with a sample-barcoded 5' primer and a J-beta primer mix. A template-switch 5' adaptor carrying 12 random nucleotides introduced a unique molecular identifier onto each TCR beta cDNA molecule. At least 2.5 million CDR3-containing paired-end reads were obtained from each sample. All of the RNA was converted into first-strand cDNA using the Mint cDNA synthesis kit, with a TRBC-specific oligonucleotide serving as the primer. After uracil-DNA glycosylase treatment, a first 18-cycle PCR used universal primers M1SS and BC2_uni_R on all cDNA. The published analysis was carried out like this. For normalization, 1 million high-quality reads, each with a distinct molecular identifier, were randomly selected from each sample. Instead of being binned into consensus sequences, reads with shared molecular identifiers were discarded. MiTCR, set to a Q25 quality threshold and the strictest error-elimination algorithm, was used for CDR3 identification, clonotype clustering and error correction. A nonparametric unseen species model using Euler transformation provided a lower-bound estimate of total TCR beta diversity. TCRdb trimmed the raw reads at Q25, called clones with MiXCR and kept productive beta chains. One record per CDR3 amino acid sequence lists the most common genes and DNA. TCRdb, rather than the study authors, made the V and J calls. The sample profile shows fewer than 1.5 million distinct CDR3 sequences; 42% of them were found once. The ten biggest clones cover roughly 7.9% of the sample.

The sample consisted of blood. The clonotype originates from a woman in her late teens or twenties in good health. This receptor chain uses TRBV5-1 and TRBJ1-1; 7 bases in between match TRBD1. The nucleotides read TGTGCCAGCAGTACGGGACAGATGAACACTGAAGCTTTCTTT. The resulting protein is CASSTGQMNTEAFF.